The 11 T cell receptor beta chains given below trace back to one sample, sequenced in a study of cytomegalovirus exposure and HLA in healthy donors (TCRdb year 2017). The protocol used for the library was the immunoSEQ multiplex PCR assay. For the multiplex PCR, a mixture combining 60 forward primers for TCR Vbeta segments and 13 reverse primers for TCR Jbeta segments was used. In its TCRdb copy, this immuneACCESS table keeps in-frame sequences only and misses some clones. Where compared with another copy, unresolved V genes explain less than half of these, and the others have no known cause. Recorded for this sample are about 95,000 clones; approximately 80% of them occurred a single time. The ten largest make up 4.9% of the sample. Input material: PBMCs. The origin of the receptors is a woman aged 40 to 50 in good health and CMV-seronegative.

This rearrangement joins TRBV27 to TRBJ1-1; 10 bases are shared with TRBD1. The CDR3 length is 15 residues. Losses at the gene ends were 5 bases for V and 4 bases for J; bases not matched to a gene: 7. Germline CDR1 reads MNHEY; CDR2 reads SMNVEV (reference sequence). The CDR3 sequence is CASSRQGAFGTEAFF. In DNA, the CDR3 is TGTGCCAGCAGTAGACAGGGGGCGTTTGGCACTGAAGCTTTCTTT.

The chain uses TRBV4-2 and TRBJ2-7; D is perhaps TRBD1 (6 bases). The CDR3 is 21 residues long. Germline V CDR1 and CDR2: LGHNA, YNFKEQ. V was shortened by 0 bases and J by 2 bases, with 29 bases between the two germline ends. The CDR3 here is CASSQDYLPWGPVLKAYEQYF. CDR3 sequence (DNA): TGTGCCAGCAGCCAAGATTATCTCCCATGGGGGCCTGTCCTGAAAGCCTACGAGCAGTACTTC.

The chain combines TRBV7-2 with TRBJ1-3; D unclear. The CDR3 is made up of 15 amino acids. CDR1 and CDR2 (germline): SGHTA, FQGNSA. Trimming cost V 0 bases and J 3 bases, with 9 bases left between them. The CDR3 nucleotides read TGTGCCAGCAGCTTAGCGCGGGGTGGTGGAAACACCATATATTTT. Its protein is CASSLARGGGNTIYF.

This clone showed up just once. The rearrangement joins TRBV7-2 to TRBJ1-5, with a weak D call TRBD1 (6 bases). V gave up 4 bases and J gave up 7 bases, with 11 bases separating them. Germline V lookup: CDR1 SGHTA, CDR2 FQGNSA. The CDR3 runs to 13 residues. CDR3 protein: CASSYRVDQPQHF. The CDR3 DNA reads as TGTGCCAGCAGCTACAGGGTAGACCAGCCCCAGCATTTT.

The chain joins TRBV9 to TRBJ2-5; 8 positions agree with TRBD2. Trimming cost V 3 bases and J 7 bases; bases outside gene matches: 11. The CDR3 spans 15 residues. The germline CDR1 and CDR2 sequences are SGDLS and YYNGEE. The CDR3 loop is CASSATLSGEATQYF. The DNA of the CDR3 is TGTGCCAGCAGCGCCACCCTTAGCGGGGAAGCGACCCAGTACTTC.

This clone was counted between two and nine times. The chain is built from TRBV7-3 and TRBJ2-2, with 11 bases fitting TRBD1. This CDR3 has 16 residues. V trimming: 2 bases; J trimming: 4 bases; junction bases outside the gene matches: 3. Germline V lookup: CDR1 SGHTA, CDR2 FQGTGA. CDR3 sequence reads: CASSLEGTGGTGELFF. As DNA, the CDR3 is TGTGCCAGCAGCTTAGAAGGGACAGGGGGCACCGGGGAGCTGTTTTTT.

The chain joins TRBV18 to TRBJ1-5; 8 bases line up with TRBD1. This CDR3 region has 16 residues. CDR1 and CDR2 (germline): KGHSH, LQKENI. V shed 3 bases, J shed 7 bases, and the junction held 11 bases outside the gene matches. DNA of the CDR3: TGTGCCAGCTCACCGACCGGGACAGGTGTCCCCCAGCCCCAGCATTTT. It translates to CASSPTGTGVPQPQHF.

This clone was observed once. The sample holds other DNA sequences that translate to the same CDR3. The chain has TRBV19 and TRBJ1-1, with D uncertain. CDR1 and CDR2 from the germline V gene are LNHDA and SQIVND (reference sequence). Trimming cost V 3 bases and J 1 base, with 6 bases left between them. The CDR3 is 13 residues long. CDR3 residues: CASSIGGNTEAFF. The CDR3 DNA reads TGTGCCAGTAGTATCGGCGGGAACACTGAAGCTTTCTTT. Full variable domain (remainder filled in from reference TRBV19 and TRBJ1-1): DGGITQSPKYLFRKEGQNVTLSCEQNLNHDAMYWYRQDPGQGLRLIYYSQIVNDFQKGDIAEGYSVSREKKESFPLTVTSAQKNPTAFYLCASSIGGNTEAFFGQGTRLTVV.

The V call is TRBV4-1, the J call TRBJ1-4; 7 bases match TRBD1. The CDR3 runs to 15 residues. The germline V gene encodes CDR1 MGHRA and CDR2 YSYEKL. Unmatched junction bases numbered 8, after V lost 2 bases and J lost 8 bases. For the CDR3, the DNA is TGCGCCAGCAGCCAACACGACAGGGTCGGGGAAAAACTGTTTTTT. This codes for CASSQHDRVGEKLFF.

V usage is TRBV4-1 and J usage is TRBJ1-4, with D uncertain. Per the germline V gene, CDR1 is MGHRA and CDR2 is YSYEKL. V shed 6 bases and J shed 3 bases, with 8 bases lying between them. This CDR3 region has 13 residues. CDR3 protein: CASRGAANEKLFF. CDR3 coding DNA: TGCGCCAGCAGGGGTGCGGCTAATGAAAAACTGTTTTTT.

The V gene is TRBV28, the J gene TRBJ2-4; 12 positions match TRBD1. J gave up 0 bases and V 2 bases, and 14 bases lay outside the gene matches. The germline V gene encodes CDR1 MDHEN and CDR2 SYDVKM. This CDR3 has 21 amino acids. CDR3 DNA: TGTGCCAGCAGTTTAGTGTACGGGACAGGGGGCGCGAATGGAGCCAAAAACATTCAGTACTTC. Residues: CASSLVYGTGGANGAKNIQYF.